This T cell receptor (beta chain) was observed in a study of cytomegalovirus exposure and HLA in healthy donors. 13 Jbeta primers and 60 Vbeta primers were used for the PCR. TCRdb's copy holds only in-frame clones and misses some; the assay was immunoSEQ multiplex PCR. Of over 80,000 clones listed, 70% to 75% were seen once; the top ten hold under 4.5%. Study results and caveats: In a later analysis, TCR beta V- and J-gene trimming showed a link to a missense DCLRE1C variant.

Germline V CDR1 and CDR2: MNHEY, SVGAGI. CDR3 length: 13 amino acids. With 8 bases clipped from V and 13 bases from J, the junction kept 7 bases outside the gene matches. Details on this clone: Its antigen is undetermined.

The chain employs TRBV6-5 and TRBJ2-1; 14 bases align to TRBD2. This receptor was identified in a man aged 40-50 years in good health and CMV-seronegative. Sequenced sample: PBMCs. The CDR3 protein is CASGLAGGLGQFF. In nucleotides, the CDR3 is TGTGCCAGCGGACTAGCGGGGGGCCTTGGACAGTTCTTC.